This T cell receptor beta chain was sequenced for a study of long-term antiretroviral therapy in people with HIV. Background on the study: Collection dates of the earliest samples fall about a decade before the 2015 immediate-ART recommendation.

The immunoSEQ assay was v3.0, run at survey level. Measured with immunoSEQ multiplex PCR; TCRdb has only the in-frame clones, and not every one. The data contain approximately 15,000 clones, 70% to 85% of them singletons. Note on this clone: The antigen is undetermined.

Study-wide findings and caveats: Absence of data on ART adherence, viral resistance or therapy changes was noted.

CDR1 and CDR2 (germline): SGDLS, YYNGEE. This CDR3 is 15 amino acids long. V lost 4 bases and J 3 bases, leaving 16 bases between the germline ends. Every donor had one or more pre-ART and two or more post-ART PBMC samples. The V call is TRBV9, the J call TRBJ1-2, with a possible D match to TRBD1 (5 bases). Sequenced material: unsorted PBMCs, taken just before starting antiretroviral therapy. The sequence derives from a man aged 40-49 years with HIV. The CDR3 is CASSPERGGYYGYTF. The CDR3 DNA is TGTGCCAGCAGCCCCGAGCGCGGGGGGTACTATGGCTACACCTTC.